This TCR beta chain was identified during a study of T cells in Graves' hyperthyroidism and ophthalmopathy. The V gene's germline CDR1 is MNHEY and CDR2 SMNVEV (reference sequence). The V and J ends lost 3 bases and 2 bases respectively, with 6 bases between them. The CDR3 sequence is 13 residues long. There are many counts of this clonotype. Patients aged 18 to 65 had newly diagnosed hyperthyroidism of under 2 months' duration. Researchers barred patients who had uncontrolled infection, other autoimmune disease, pregnancy or lactation. Clinicians diagnosed patients from clinical symptoms, serum thyroxine and TRAb, thyroid ultrasound and orbital computed tomography. Amplification yielded TCR beta CDR3 regions, with RNA transcripts as the source. First-round RT-PCR with HTBI primers amplified the TCR CDR3 region. Each CDR3 protein gets one entry after TCRdb re-called the multiplex PCR reads with MiXCR. The data show fewer than 600,000 distinct CDR3 sequences, 13% to 15% seen once.

The sequenced sample was blood. The clonotype originates from a woman aged 18 to 35 with Graves' hyperthyroidism. The chain carries TRBV27 and TRBJ2-3; no definite D call. The CDR3 DNA reads as TGTGCCAGCAGTTTTTCCCTCACAGATACGCAGTATTTT. As protein: CASSFSLTDTQYF.